A selection of T cell receptor beta chains follows, all from one sample in a study of cytomegalovirus exposure and HLA in healthy donors. Clones were sequenced by immunoSEQ multiplex PCR, and TCRdb holds only the in-frame ones, with some missing. This sample has 150,000 to 200,000 clones, with around nine tenths found just once. Specimen: PBMCs. All receptors derive from a woman in her late teens or twenties in good health and CMV-seronegative. CDR3s include the opening cysteine and the closing phenylalanine or tryptophan. Each record gives: CDR3 DNA, CDR3 protein, V gene, D gene, clone size, J gene. D genes are given only for firm matches. Clone size is shown for a subset of rows, as once, few, many or a class of expanded clone.

TGTGCCAGCAGCTCTAGCTATCCGGGACAGGGGGCCACAGATACGCAGTATTTT,CASSSSYPGQGATDTQYF,TRBV7-2,TRBD1,.,TRBJ2-3
TGTGCCAGCAGCTTAGCGAAGGGGGCGGTTGAGCAGTTCTTC,CASSLAKGAVEQFF,TRBV11-3,TRBD1,once,TRBJ2-1
TGTGCCAGCAGCCCTCCCGCAGCGCCAAATCAAGAGACCCAGTACTTC,CASSPPAAPNQETQYF,TRBV7-8,.,.,TRBJ2-5
TGTGCCAGCAGTTTAGGAGGGACGTATAATTCACCCCTCCACTTT,CASSLGGTYNSPLHF,TRBV27,.,.,TRBJ1-6
TGTGCCAGCAGCCTCCCCGGGACAGGGCTCTACGAGCAGTACTTC,CASSLPGTGLYEQYF,TRBV14,TRBD1,.,TRBJ2-7
TGTGCCACCCGGAGAGGGTCAGATACGCAGTATTTT,CATRRGSDTQYF,TRBV5-4,.,.,TRBJ2-3
TGCAGTGCCTTCAGTGAGACCCAGTACTTC,CSAFSETQYF,TRBV20-1,.,.,TRBJ2-5
TGCGCCAGCAGCCAAGCAATTGGGACACAATACGAGCAGTACTTC,CASSQAIGTQYEQYF,TRBV4-3,.,.,TRBJ2-7
TGCAGCGTCGGAGTCGGGGGGGATCAGCCCCAGCATTTT,CSVGVGGDQPQHF,TRBV29-1,.,.,TRBJ1-5
TGTGCCTGGATTCGGACAGGGAAGCACTATGGCTACACCTTC,CAWIRTGKHYGYTF,TRBV30,TRBD1,few,TRBJ1-2
TGCGCCAGCAGCCCGGGACAGGGGGAGACCCAGTACTTC,CASSPGQGETQYF,TRBV5-1,TRBD1,.,TRBJ2-5
TGCGCCAGCAGCTCCCAGGGGGTTCGAAATTCACCCCTCCACTTT,CASSSQGVRNSPLHF,TRBV5-1,TRBD1,.,TRBJ1-6
TGTGCCATCAGGCTTAGCTCTGGAAACACCATATATTTT,CAIRLSSGNTIYF,TRBV10-3,.,.,TRBJ1-3
TGTGCTAGTGGTTTGGACCCGCTACAGCCCCAGCATTTT,CASGLDPLQPQHF,TRBV12-5,.,.,TRBJ1-5
TGTGCCAGCAGTCCCGGGACAGGGGATTCAGATACGCAGTATTTT,CASSPGTGDSDTQYF,TRBV28,TRBD1,.,TRBJ2-3
TGTGCCAGCAGCTCCCGTGGAAGGGGCGAACAGCCCCAGCATTTT,CASSSRGRGEQPQHF,TRBV7-9,.,few,TRBJ1-5
TGTGCCTGGAGGAGTCAGGGGGCGGTTGAAGCTTTCTTT,CAWRSQGAVEAFF,TRBV30,TRBD1,.,TRBJ1-1
TGCGCCAGCAGCTTTATTTCTAGCACAGATACGCAGTATTTT,CASSFISSTDTQYF,TRBV5-1,.,.,TRBJ2-3
TGTGCCAGCACTCAGGGATGGTATGGCTACACCTTC,CASTQGWYGYTF,TRBV28,.,.,TRBJ1-2
TGCGCCAGCAGCCAAGAAACAGGGGGCTATGGCTACACCTTC,CASSQETGGYGYTF,TRBV4-3,TRBD1,.,TRBJ1-2
TGTGCCAGCAGCTTAGGAAACGGGGGGGAGCAGTACTTC,CASSLGNGGEQYF,TRBV13,TRBD2,.,TRBJ2-7
TGTGCCAGCAGGGAGGACAGGACGCCCCCTGGGGCCAACGTCCTGACTTTC,CASREDRTPPGANVLTF,TRBV2,TRBD1,.,TRBJ2-6
TGTGCCAGCAGTTTAGCCCCGGGGGGCAGCGAGCAGTACTTC,CASSLAPGGSEQYF,TRBV28,.,.,TRBJ2-7
TGCGCCAGCAGCGAGGGGACTGGTGGACGCACAGATACGCAGTATTTT,CASSEGTGGRTDTQYF,TRBV5-1,.,.,TRBJ2-3
TGTGCCAGCAGCCAGAGGGTCACTGTTGAAGCTTTCTTT,CASSQRVTVEAFF,TRBV5-5,.,.,TRBJ1-1
TGTGCCAGCAGCGTCGACTATTCTAGCTCCTACGAGCAGTACTTC,CASSVDYSSSYEQYF,TRBV9,.,few,TRBJ2-7
TGTGCCAGTAGTATTTATCAGGGCTACGAGCAGTACTTC,CASSIYQGYEQYF,TRBV19,.,.,TRBJ2-7
TGTGCCAGCAGCGTAGGAGCGGACGGATATAATTACGAGCAGTACTTC,CASSVGADGYNYEQYF,TRBV9,.,once,TRBJ2-7
TGCGCCAGCAGTGAGTCTGTAGGTGGAGGGGATACGCAGTATTTT,CASSESVGGGDTQYF,TRBV10-1,.,.,TRBJ2-3
TGTGCCAGCAGCTTTGTTTCTCTGTCTTCCGAGCAGTACTTC,CASSFVSLSSEQYF,TRBV7-9,.,.,TRBJ2-7
TGTGCCATCAGCTCGGGACTAGCGGGAGGGCCTGGGTTCGAGCAGTACTTC,CAISSGLAGGPGFEQYF,TRBV10-3,TRBD2,.,TRBJ2-7
TGCGCCAGCAGCACGGAGGGACAGGGGAGCTCCTACGAGCAGTACTTC,CASSTEGQGSSYEQYF,TRBV5-1,TRBD1,once,TRBJ2-7
TGTGCCTGGAGTGTAAAGGGGAGCGGAGGGGAGCAGTTCTTC,CAWSVKGSGGEQFF,TRBV30,.,.,TRBJ2-1
TGTGCCAGCATAGGGACTGGCAACTACGAGCAGTACTTC,CASIGTGNYEQYF,TRBV25-1,.,.,TRBJ2-7
TGTGCCACCAGCAGTGACAGGGGGGCCTACGAGCAGTACTTC,CATSSDRGAYEQYF,TRBV15,TRBD1,.,TRBJ2-7
TGTGCCAGTAGTAAGGGACAAGGGTCCACAGATACGCAGTATTTT,CASSKGQGSTDTQYF,TRBV19,.,.,TRBJ2-3
TGTGCCAGTAGTATAAGGGGGTCCTCAAGCAATCAGCCCCAGCATTTT,CASSIRGSSSNQPQHF,TRBV19,.,.,TRBJ1-5
TGTGCCAGCAGGCCACAGCTATCGGATATCTATGGCTACACCTTC,CASRPQLSDIYGYTF,TRBV28,.,.,TRBJ1-2
TGCGCCAGCAGCGCACAGGGGGGCATGTATGGCTACACCTTC,CASSAQGGMYGYTF,TRBV5-1,TRBD1,.,TRBJ1-2
TGCGCCAGCAGCCAAGGGGGACAGACTTTTTTCTCTGGAAACACCATATATTTT,CASSQGGQTFFSGNTIYF,TRBV4-3,TRBD1,.,TRBJ1-3
TGTGCCACCAGCAGAGTTGTAGGGAGAGACTCCTACGAGCAGTACTTC,CATSRVVGRDSYEQYF,TRBV15,.,.,TRBJ2-7
TGTGCCAGCAGTGCCGCAGGACAGGTGAACACTGAAGCTTTCTTT,CASSAAGQVNTEAFF,TRBV6-5,TRBD1,.,TRBJ1-1
TGTGCCAGCAGCGTAGACAGTTCACCCCTCCACTTT,CASSVDSSPLHF,TRBV9,.,.,TRBJ1-6
TGTGCTAGCAGCCCAGGGACAGCTGGGGCCAACGTCCTGACTTTC,CASSPGTAGANVLTF,TRBV7-7,TRBD1,.,TRBJ2-6
TGTGCCAGCAGTGAAGGGACAGGGGGCCGTTTAGATACGCAGTATTTT,CASSEGTGGRLDTQYF,TRBV25-1,TRBD1,few,TRBJ2-3
TGTGCCAGCAGTTCCCAGGGGCGCGGCACAGATACGCAGTATTTT,CASSSQGRGTDTQYF,TRBV28,.,.,TRBJ2-3
TGTGCCAGCAGCTTACTATCAGGGATCAGCACAGATACGCAGTATTTT,CASSLLSGISTDTQYF,TRBV7-9,.,.,TRBJ2-3
TGTGCCAGCAGCGTCGGACAGGGACGTGAAAAACTGTTTTTT,CASSVGQGREKLFF,TRBV9,TRBD1,.,TRBJ1-4
TGTGCCAGTAGTACAGGGGGAAGACAGCCCCAGCATTTT,CASSTGGRQPQHF,TRBV19,TRBD1,.,TRBJ1-5
TGTGCCAGCAGTTACGCCGGGACTGCCTCCTACGAGCAGTACTTC,CASSYAGTASYEQYF,TRBV27,.,.,TRBJ2-7
TGTGCCAGCAGCCAAGGTTCAGGGCAAGAGACCCAGTACTTC,CASSQGSGQETQYF,TRBV4-2,.,.,TRBJ2-5
TGTGCCAGCAGTTTCCGACCCCGGACAGGGGGCGGTGGCTACACCTTC,CASSFRPRTGGGGYTF,TRBV27,TRBD1,.,TRBJ1-2
TGTGCCAGCAGTGAGGGACAGCTAAATGAAAAACTGTTTTTT,CASSEGQLNEKLFF,TRBV6-5,TRBD1,.,TRBJ1-4
TGCGCCAGCAGTGGGAGGAGGGATCAGCCCCAGCATTTT,CASSGRRDQPQHF,TRBV10-2,.,.,TRBJ1-5
TGTGCCACCAGCAGTAGACAGGGTTCCGAGCAGTACTTC,CATSSRQGSEQYF,TRBV15,TRBD1,once,TRBJ2-7
TGTGCCAGCAGCTTGGATCCCACAGGGGGCGCTCATGGCTACACCTTC,CASSLDPTGGAHGYTF,TRBV5-4,TRBD1,.,TRBJ1-2
TGTGCCAGCAGTGAACGGGAGGGGGCTTTTGATACTGGGGCCAACGTCCTGACTTTC,CASSEREGAFDTGANVLTF,TRBV6-1,.,.,TRBJ2-6
TGTGCCAGCAGCTTAGGGCAGGGGCCTATAGCTGGGGCCAACGTCCTGACTTTC,CASSLGQGPIAGANVLTF,TRBV7-9,.,few,TRBJ2-6
TGTGCCAGCAGCTTATCGAGCGGGAGGGCCTACGAGCAGTACTTC,CASSLSSGRAYEQYF,TRBV7-2,TRBD2,.,TRBJ2-7